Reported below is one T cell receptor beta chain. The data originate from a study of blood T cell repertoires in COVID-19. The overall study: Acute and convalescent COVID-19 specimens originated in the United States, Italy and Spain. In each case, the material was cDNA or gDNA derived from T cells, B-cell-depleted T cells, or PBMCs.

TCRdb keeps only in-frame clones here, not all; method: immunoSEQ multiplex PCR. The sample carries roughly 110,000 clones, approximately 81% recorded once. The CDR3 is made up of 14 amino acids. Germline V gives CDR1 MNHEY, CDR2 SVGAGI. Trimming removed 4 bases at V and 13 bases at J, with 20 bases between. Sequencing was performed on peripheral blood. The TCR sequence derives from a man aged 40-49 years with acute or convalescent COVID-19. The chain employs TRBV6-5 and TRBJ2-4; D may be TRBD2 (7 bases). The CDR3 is CASSLKGGAVLQYF. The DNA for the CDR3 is TGTGCCAGCAGTTTGAAGGGGGGGGCCGTCTTGCAGTACTTC.